This T cell receptor beta chain appears in the sequencing data of a study of blood T cell repertoires in COVID-19. As for the study in general: COVID-19 samples collected from the United States, Italy and Spain covered acute and convalescent phases.

Participants' reported clinical history set cohort assignment. Recovered Cohort 3 donors showed two negative PCRs, clearance, or symptom resolution. Authors' methods: Reference gene primer amplification yielded estimated nucleated cell counts. TCRdb's table, derived via immunoSEQ multiplex PCR, lists solely in-frame clones and lacks some. That table is the source of V, J and clone size, and D and trimming were worked out from the DNA. The repertoire holds 150,000 to 200,000 clones, with roughly 90% as singletons. CDR1 and CDR2 from the germline V gene are LGHDT and YNNKEL (reference sequence). The length of the CDR3 is 12 residues. Trimming took off 4 bases at V and 4 bases at J, with 7 bases between the two ends.

Sequencing was performed on PBMCs or T cells enriched from blood (not recorded which). V usage is TRBV3-1 (or the pseudogene TRBV3-2) and J usage is TRBJ2-5; D is unresolved. This TCR was sampled from a woman aged 45-65 years who had recovered from COVID-19. CDR3 amino acids: CASSLPRETQYF. The CDR3 nucleotides are TGTGCCAGCAGCCTCCCCAGAGAGACCCAGTACTTC.